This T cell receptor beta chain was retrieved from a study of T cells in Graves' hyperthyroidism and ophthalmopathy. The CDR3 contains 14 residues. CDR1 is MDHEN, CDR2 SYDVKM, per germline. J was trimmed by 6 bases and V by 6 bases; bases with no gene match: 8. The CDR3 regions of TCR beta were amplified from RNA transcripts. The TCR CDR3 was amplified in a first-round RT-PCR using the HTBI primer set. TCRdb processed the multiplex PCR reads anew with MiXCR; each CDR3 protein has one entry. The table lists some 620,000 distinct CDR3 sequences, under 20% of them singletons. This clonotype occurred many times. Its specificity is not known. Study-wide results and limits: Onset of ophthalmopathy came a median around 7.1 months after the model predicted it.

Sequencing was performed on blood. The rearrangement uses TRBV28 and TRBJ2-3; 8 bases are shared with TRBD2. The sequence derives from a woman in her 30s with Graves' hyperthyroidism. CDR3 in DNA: TGTGCCAGCAGAATAGGACTAGCAATCGATACGCAGTATTTT. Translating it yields CASRIGLAIDTQYF.